This record looks at one T cell receptor (beta chain) sequence and its context. The antigen this receptor binds is unknown. There are no base qualities to consult, and no much larger clone falls within one base. Library construction relied on the immunoSEQ multiplex PCR assay. For the multiplex PCR, a mixture combining 60 forward primers for TCR Vbeta segments and 13 reverse primers for TCR Jbeta segments was used. Amplification of the CDR3 region of rearranged TCR beta genes was performed with a multiplex PCR assay on genomic DNA. The amplified TCR beta libraries were sequenced on the Illumina HiSeq System as 87-base-pair reads. On the study's bioinformatics: A later analysis tallied tens of millions of unique TCR beta chains across the 666 repertoires, and some 10 million of those chains were shared by two or more donors. A nearest-neighbor algorithm error-corrected the raw reads and collapsed the reads into unique sequences, merging closely related sequences to remove PCR and sequencing errors. Alignment of CDR3 sequences to IMGT reference sequences was used to assign V, D and J gene segments. For a sequence to be retained, a match of at least six nucleotides was required to both a V gene segment and a J gene segment. Rearrangements were called productive when the CDR3 lacked stop codons and stayed in frame with V and J; all others were non-productive. Following IMGT convention, CDR3 was defined as the stretch from the second conserved V-encoded cysteine up to the conserved J-encoded phenylalanine. In an earlier analysis of 550 to 650 of the donors, sequences lacking an unambiguous match to a single V gene segment were excluded. An earlier analysis of 587 of the donors classified V segments as functional when productive rearrangements were above 56.7% and as segregating when the standard deviation between donors was above 5%. A statistical classification framework was built to diagnose cytomegalovirus status from the catalog of TCR beta chain sequences. A later analysis assigned V and J genes by comparing TCR nucleotide sequences with IMGT/GENE-DB human TR gene sequences. The TCRdist pipeline was used in a later analysis to assign CDR3 sequences and most-parsimonious VDJ recombination scenarios. A later analysis defined each TCR beta chain by its CDR3 amino acid sequence plus V-gene family, and excluded reads lacking a unique V-gene family. To address suspected cross-contamination and a sequencing artifact, a later analysis removed over 500 highly shared, low-generation-probability nucleotide sequences. In a later analysis, a clonal expansion index was calculated for each public chain from normalized within-repertoire ranks of inferred template counts. A later analysis computed generation probabilities with a VDJ recombination model fitted to out-of-frame rearrangements, and checked the results against IGoR. A later analysis scored TCR-TCR, TCR-HLA and TCR-CMV co-occurrence with hypergeometric tests, applying a repertoire-size bias correction to TCR pairs. In a later analysis, false discovery rates were estimated by permuting HLA or CMV assignments 20 times. In a later analysis, co-occurring TCRs were grouped using DBSCAN, with TCRdist sequence similarity added in when clustering inside HLA-allele-positive subsets. Co-occurrence clustering excluded repertoires with fewer than 30,000 or more than 120,000 public chains, plus five with anomalous nucleotide sharing. Entries here come from immuneACCESS through TCRdb and include only in-frame sequences with V and J called. Some clones fail to appear in such tables; in the studies checked, an unresolved V gene covers under half of the shortfall, and the cause of the remainder is unknown. The D gene and trimming were derived from the DNA, and the V and J assignments and clone size from that table. Recorded for this sample are about 160,000 clones; 84% of them occurred a single time. The ten largest clones represent about 6.8% of the sample.

The entry originates in a study of cytomegalovirus exposure and HLA in healthy donors (dated by TCRdb to the late 2010s). The study in broad terms: An earlier analysis of approximately 600 of the donors reported more than 250 Gb of sequence data and 117 million unique TCR beta sequences from roughly 200 million T cells. Using immunosequencing, the study profiled T cell repertoires from 666 subjects and related those repertoires to cytomegalovirus serostatus. HLA typing covered class I and class II loci at four-digit resolution. The aim of the study was to test whether cataloging public T cell receptors could identify signatures of past pathogen exposure. About five DR-DQ haplotypes were handled as single units for association and clustering because linkage in the cohort was strong. Rather than drawing on any new phenotypic data, the later analysis identified candidate immune exposures from TCR beta sequences and the way those sequences occurred across donors. To decide whether each TCR beta V gene segment behaved as functional or pseudogenic, an earlier analysis of fewer than 750 of the donors relied on high-throughput TCR beta sequencing. Genome-wide SNP genotypes for about 60% of the 666 donors were used in a later genetic analysis, which treated that subset as a discovery cohort. To study patterns of TCR occurrence, a later analysis re-analyzed previously published TCR beta repertoires from 666 donors and added high-resolution HLA genotyping. Typing coverage differed by locus: A, B, C, DRB1 and DQB1 were typed in roughly 620-630 donors, DQA1 in 500 to 550, DPA1 in 600 to 610, and DPB1 in just under 480. Every discovery cohort repertoire had been produced on one sequencing platform. Roughly 290 gigabases of sequencing data and around 90 million unique TCR sequences made up an early release that covered under 750 HLA-typed donors. Besides the first cohort of some 670 subjects, a separate validation cohort made up of over 100 different subjects was used. Across about 380 genotyped donors of the cohort, an average of roughly 250,000 unique TCR beta nucleotide sequences per donor were sequenced, and roughly 17% of those sequences were non-productive. Donor age, sex, ethnicity and CMV serostatus were compiled together with the repertoire data. The study combined high-throughput TCR immunosequencing, statistical association of individual TCRs with disease status, and machine learning to predict cytomegalovirus infection status. Among the approximately 400 genotyped donors, around 81% belonged to the genetic ancestry cluster associated with self-reported Caucasian donors.

The study at large found these results: The presence/absence analyses assumed that sequencing depth was roughly uniform across donors, and that assumption may not be true. A further reported finding was that TCR beta sequences accurately predicted the HLA-A and HLA-B alleles for most subjects in the first cohort. In a later analysis, HLA-associated TCR beta chains were found to be more clonally expanded and to have lower generation probabilities than equally common non-associated chains. An earlier analysis of approximately 590 of the donors showed that most TCR beta V segments appeared in productive rearrangements either about 87% or about 30% of the time, which broadly matched IMGT annotations. While some public TCRs were present in many individuals, most TCR sequences turned up only very rarely across donors. According to a later analysis, TCR association rates differed among HLA loci, with DRB1 alleles showing the most associated TCRs and HLA-C alleles showing the fewest. The cohort was sequenced for TCR beta chains only, and without alpha or paired-chain data the features that could be detected were limited. Because some donors lacked HLA typing at each locus, the association tests relied only on the typed subset. Because counts were too low, about 18 rarely observed V segments, including chromosome 9 orphons, were excluded from the earlier analysis of fewer than 650 of the donors. In both the original and validation cohorts, the classifier was reported to diagnose cytomegalovirus status with high specificity and sensitivity. Strong co-occurrence of HLA alleles, especially DR and DQ, made assigning TCR associations to individual alleles difficult. A cluster of highly shared sequence variants was judged likely to be a technical artifact of the sequencing pipeline. In the study, roughly 160 TCR beta chains were listed as associated with cytomegalovirus. An association between a missense DCLRE1C variant and V-gene and J-gene trimming of TCR beta chains was found in a later genetic analysis and replicated in an independent cohort. At a false discovery rate of 0.05, a later analysis linked 16,951 TCR beta sequences to specific HLA alleles. According to the authors, the approach could potentially be generalized to other disease states and immunological phenotypes. In a later analysis, most CMV-associated TCR beta chains were found to appear HLA-restricted, with HLA associations seemingly driven largely by CMV exposure. Correlated functional status among segregating V segments might reflect linkage disequilibrium, but an unknown experimental factor could not be ruled out. According to a later analysis, parvovirus B19, influenza, CMV and Epstein-Barr virus appeared linked to several top co-occurrence clusters. The 87-base-pair reads could not distinguish some IMGT-functional V segments, including TRBV6-2 and TRBV6-3, so those segments were excluded. Compared with the 666-donor mean, donors in an Asian-associated ancestry cluster had fewer N-insertions in productive TCRs, according to a later genetic analysis. For the cohort, immune exposure information was limited to CMV serostatus. In vitro tests confirmed that a few of the cytomegalovirus-associated TCR beta chains recognize cytomegalovirus antigens.

The cohort was made up of approximately 700 healthy bone marrow donors. At the time of sampling, every cohort member was nominally healthy, though immune exposures that went unrecorded were likely present. The donor was CMV seropositive and was included in the group of around 300 seropositive cohort members. A peripheral blood sample was provided by each donor, and peripheral blood mononuclear cells were used for TCR beta sequencing. The Qiagen DNeasy Blood Extraction Kit was used to extract genomic DNA from the blood cell samples. Compared with germline, V lacks 3 bases and J lacks 1 base; bases without a gene match: 4. Reading the germline V gene (reference sequence) gives CDR1 SGHNT and CDR2 YYREEE. The CDR3 contains 15 residues, cysteine and phenylalanine counted. Of the read, only the CDR3 DNA is kept; its 45 bases are in frame from base 1.

This sequence uses TRBV5-4 and TRBJ1-3; 7 bases in the middle match TRBD1. Sequencing used PBMCs. This clonotype was sampled from a man between 45 and 60 years old in good health and CMV-seropositive. The CDR3 protein sequence reads: CASSSGDRSGNTIYF. The nucleotide sequence is given as TGTGCCAGCAGCTCTGGGGACAGATCTGGAAACACCATATATTTT. The full variable domain, completed from the reference TRBV5-4 and TRBJ1-3 proteins outside the CDR3, reads ETGVTQSPTHLIKTRGQQVTLRCSSQSGHNTVSWYQQALGQGPQFIFQYYREEENGRGNFPPRFSGLQFPNYSSELNVNALELDDSALYLCASSSGDRSGNTIYFGEGSWLTVV.